The following is a TCR beta chain sequence with its context. The antigen is undetermined. The sample is drawn from a study of cytomegalovirus exposure and HLA in healthy donors. Whole-study findings and limits: First-cohort TCR clusters tended to co-occur in the approximately 130 validation repertoires, a later analysis found. Rare TCR sequences dominated, though some public TCRs recurred in many donors.

Repertoires were generated with immunoSEQ multiplex PCR, while TCRdb's copy carries only in-frame clones and drops some. This sample has approximately 99,000 clones, with about 85% found just once. The CDR3 is 15 residues long. Germline V gene data show CDR1 as SGHAT and CDR2 as FQDESV (reference sequence). V dropped 5 bases and J dropped 6; count of bases not matched to a gene: 10. This TCR came from a woman between 18 and 29 years old in good health and CMV-seronegative. V is TRBV11-1 and J is TRBJ2-3, with 8 bases identical to TRBD1. Material for sequencing was PBMCs. The CDR3 is CASSLEGQVADTQYF. CDR3 nucleotide sequence: TGTGCCAGCAGCCTAGAGGGACAGGTGGCGGATACGCAGTATTTT.